This paragraph reports one T cell receptor (beta chain). The sample originates from a study of blood T cell repertoires in COVID-19. J lost 12 bases, V lost 6 bases, and 4 bases had no gene match. CDR3 length equals 11 residues. The germline gives CDR1 SGHAT, CDR2 FQNNGV. How the authors handled the data: It was from reference gene primer amplification that nucleated cell counts were estimated. Clones were read by immunoSEQ multiplex PCR, and TCRdb kept only the in-frame ones, dropping some. For V, J and clone size, that table is used; D and trimming come from the DNA. The data hold roughly 76,000 clones, with around 78% observed a single time.

Sequences were obtained from peripheral blood. The chain is built from TRBV11-2 and TRBJ2-1; 8 bases are shared with TRBD2. The source of this sequence is a human donor in a cohort sampled during active COVID-19. CDR3 residues: CASSHRGGQFF. CDR3 DNA sequence: TGTGCCAGCAGTCATCGGGGGGGGCAGTTCTTC. The full variable domain, completed using reference TRBV11-2 and TRBJ2-1, is EAGVAQSPRYKIIEKRQSVAFWCNPISGHATLYWYQQILGQGPKLLIQFQNNGVVDDSQLPKDRFSAERLKGVDSTLKIQPAKLEDSAVYLCASSHRGGQFFGPGTRLTVL.